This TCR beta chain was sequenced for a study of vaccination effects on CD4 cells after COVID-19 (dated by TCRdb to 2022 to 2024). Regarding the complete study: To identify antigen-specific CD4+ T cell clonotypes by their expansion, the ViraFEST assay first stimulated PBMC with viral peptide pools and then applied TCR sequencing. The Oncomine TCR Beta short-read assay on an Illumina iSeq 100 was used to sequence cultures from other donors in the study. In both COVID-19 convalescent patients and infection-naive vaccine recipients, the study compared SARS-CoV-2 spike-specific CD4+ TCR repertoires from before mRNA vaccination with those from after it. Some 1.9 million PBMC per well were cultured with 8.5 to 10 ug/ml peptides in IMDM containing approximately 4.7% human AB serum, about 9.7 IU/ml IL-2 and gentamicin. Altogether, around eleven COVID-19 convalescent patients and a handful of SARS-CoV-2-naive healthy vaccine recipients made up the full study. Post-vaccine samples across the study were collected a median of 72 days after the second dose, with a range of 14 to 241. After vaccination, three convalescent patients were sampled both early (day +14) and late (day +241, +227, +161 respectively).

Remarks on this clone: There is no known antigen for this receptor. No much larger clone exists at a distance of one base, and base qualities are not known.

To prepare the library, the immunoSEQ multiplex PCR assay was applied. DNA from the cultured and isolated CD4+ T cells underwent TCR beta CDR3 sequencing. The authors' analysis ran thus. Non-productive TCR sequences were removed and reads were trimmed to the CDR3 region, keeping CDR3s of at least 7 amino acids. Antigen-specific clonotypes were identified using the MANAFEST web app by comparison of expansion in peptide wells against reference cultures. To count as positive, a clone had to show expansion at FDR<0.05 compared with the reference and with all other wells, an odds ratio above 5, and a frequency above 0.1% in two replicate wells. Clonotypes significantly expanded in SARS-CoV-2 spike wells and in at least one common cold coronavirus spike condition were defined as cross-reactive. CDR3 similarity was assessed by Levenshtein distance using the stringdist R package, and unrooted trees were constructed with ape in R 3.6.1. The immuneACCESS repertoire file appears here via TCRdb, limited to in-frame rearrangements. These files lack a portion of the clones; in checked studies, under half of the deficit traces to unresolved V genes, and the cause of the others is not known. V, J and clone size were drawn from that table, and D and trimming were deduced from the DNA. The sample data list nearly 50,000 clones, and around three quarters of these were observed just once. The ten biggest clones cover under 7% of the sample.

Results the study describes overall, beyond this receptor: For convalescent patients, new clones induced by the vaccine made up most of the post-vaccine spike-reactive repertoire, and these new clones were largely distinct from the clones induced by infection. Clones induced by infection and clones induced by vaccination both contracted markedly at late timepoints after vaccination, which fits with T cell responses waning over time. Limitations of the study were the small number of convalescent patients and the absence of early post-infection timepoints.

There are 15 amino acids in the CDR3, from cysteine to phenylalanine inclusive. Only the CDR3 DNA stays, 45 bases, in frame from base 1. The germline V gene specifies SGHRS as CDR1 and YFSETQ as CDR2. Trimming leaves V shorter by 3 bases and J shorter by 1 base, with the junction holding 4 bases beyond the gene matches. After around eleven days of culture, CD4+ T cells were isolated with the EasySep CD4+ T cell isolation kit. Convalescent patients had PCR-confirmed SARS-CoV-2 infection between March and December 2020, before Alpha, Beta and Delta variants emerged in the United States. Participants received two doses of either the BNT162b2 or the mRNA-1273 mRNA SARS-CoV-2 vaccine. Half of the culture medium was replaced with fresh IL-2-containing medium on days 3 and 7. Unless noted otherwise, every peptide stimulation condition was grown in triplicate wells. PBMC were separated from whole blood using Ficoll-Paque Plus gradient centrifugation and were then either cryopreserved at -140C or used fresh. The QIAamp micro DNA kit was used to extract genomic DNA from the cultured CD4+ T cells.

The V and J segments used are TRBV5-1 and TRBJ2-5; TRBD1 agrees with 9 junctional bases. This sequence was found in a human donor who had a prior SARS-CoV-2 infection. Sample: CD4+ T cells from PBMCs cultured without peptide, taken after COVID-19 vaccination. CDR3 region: CASSSLTGGQETQYF. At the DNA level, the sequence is TGCGCCAGCAGCTCCTTGACAGGGGGCCAAGAGACCCAGTACTTC.